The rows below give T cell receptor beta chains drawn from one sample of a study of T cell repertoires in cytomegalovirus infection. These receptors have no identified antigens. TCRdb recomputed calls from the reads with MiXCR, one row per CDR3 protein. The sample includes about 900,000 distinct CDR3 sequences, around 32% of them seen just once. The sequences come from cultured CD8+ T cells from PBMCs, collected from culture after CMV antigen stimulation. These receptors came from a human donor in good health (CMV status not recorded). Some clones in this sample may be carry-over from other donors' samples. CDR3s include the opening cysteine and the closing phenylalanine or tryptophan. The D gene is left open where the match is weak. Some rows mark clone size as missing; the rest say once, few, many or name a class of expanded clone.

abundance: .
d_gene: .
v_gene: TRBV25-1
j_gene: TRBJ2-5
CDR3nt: TGTGCCAGCAGTGAATGGTCTGCGGAGACCCAGTACTTC
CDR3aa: CASSEWSAETQYF

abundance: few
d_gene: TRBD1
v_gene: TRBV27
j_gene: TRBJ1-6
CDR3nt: TGTGCCAGCAGTTTACTGACAGGGGGGTCGCGAAATTCACCCCTCCACTTT
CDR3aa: CASSLLTGGSRNSPLHF

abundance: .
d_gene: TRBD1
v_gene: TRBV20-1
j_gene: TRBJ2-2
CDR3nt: TGCAGTGCTAGTCAGGGGGCGCGGGACACCGGGGAGCTGTTTTTT
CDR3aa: CSASQGARDTGELFF

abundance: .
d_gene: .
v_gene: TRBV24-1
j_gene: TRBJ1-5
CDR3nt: TGTGCCACCAGTGAGGCAGGGCGGAATCAGCCCCAGCATTTT
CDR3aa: CATSEAGRNQPQHF

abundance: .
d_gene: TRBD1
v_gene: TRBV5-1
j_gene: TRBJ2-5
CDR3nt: TGCGCCAGCAGCTTGGAGGGGGCGCGATCAGAGACCCAGTACTTC
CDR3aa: CASSLEGARSETQYF

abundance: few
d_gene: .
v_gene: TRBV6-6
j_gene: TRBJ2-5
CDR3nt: TGTGCCAGCAGTACGGGGGTAGAGACCCAGTACTTC
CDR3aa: CASSTGVETQYF

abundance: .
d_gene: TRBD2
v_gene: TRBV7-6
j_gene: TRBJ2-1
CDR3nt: TGTGCCAGCAGCCCTAGTGAGGATAGCGGGGGGTACTCCTACAATGAGCAGTTCTTC
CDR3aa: CASSPSEDSGGYSYNEQFF

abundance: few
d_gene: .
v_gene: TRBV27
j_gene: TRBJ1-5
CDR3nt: TGTGCCAGCAGCACAACAAAGGACAGCCTGGATCAGCCCCAGCATTTT
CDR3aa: CASSTTKDSLDQPQHF

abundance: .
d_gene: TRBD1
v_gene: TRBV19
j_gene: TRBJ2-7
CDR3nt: TGTGCCAGTAGTTCCTCGGGACAGGAACTCTACGAGCAGTACTTC
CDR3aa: CASSSSGQELYEQYF

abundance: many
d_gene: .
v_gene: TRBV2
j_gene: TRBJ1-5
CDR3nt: TGTGCCAGTAACACTGGACAGAGCCTAATCAATCAGCCCCAGCATTTT
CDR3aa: CASNTGQSLINQPQHF

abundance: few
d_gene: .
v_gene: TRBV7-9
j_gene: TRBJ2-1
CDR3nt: TGTGCCAGCAGCGGATCGGTCCATGGGGGGCCCTCCTACAATGAGCAGTTCTTC
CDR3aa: CASSGSVHGGPSYNEQFF

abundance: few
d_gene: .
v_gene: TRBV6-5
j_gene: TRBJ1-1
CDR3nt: TGTGCCAGCAGTCTTCACGGGGGCCCGAACACTGAAGCTTTCTTT
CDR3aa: CASSLHGGPNTEAFF